The rows below give T cell receptor beta chains drawn from one sample of a study of cytomegalovirus exposure and HLA in healthy donors. Profiled with immunoSEQ multiplex PCR; TCRdb holds only in-frame clones, not every one. This sample has around 140,000 clones; 70% to 75% occur once, and the top ten carry roughly 7%. Sequencing input: PBMCs. The receptors here all came from a male donor in good health and CMV-seronegative. The CDR3 runs from the conserved cysteine through the conserved F or W. The D gene is left open where the match is weak. Size is stated for part of the rows, as once, few or many counts, or as a class when the clone is expanded.

J: TRBJ2-7
size: .
D: TRBD1
V: TRBV27
DNA: TGTGCCAGCAGTTTAAGACAGGGGGCAGGAGAGCAGTACTTC
CDR3: CASSLRQGAGEQYF

J: TRBJ2-7
size: once
D: TRBD1
V: TRBV5-5
DNA: TGTGCCAGCAGCCCCCGGGACAGGGCCCTCGAGCAGTACTTC
CDR3: CASSPRDRALEQYF

J: TRBJ2-1
size: .
D: .
V: TRBV7-9
DNA: TGTGCCAGCAGGGAGCCGGGGGACAATGAGCAGTTCTTC
CDR3: CASREPGDNEQFF

J: TRBJ1-1
size: .
D: .
V: TRBV20-1
DNA: TGCAGTGCTAGTTCGGAGACTGAAGCTTTCTTT
CDR3: CSASSETEAFF

J: TRBJ1-2
size: .
D: .
V: TRBV7-8
DNA: TGTGCCAGCAGCTCCCGTGGGGGGGGCGAGGGCTACACCTTC
CDR3: CASSSRGGGEGYTF

J: TRBJ2-5
size: .
D: TRBD2
V: TRBV27
DNA: TGTGCCAGCAGGCAGAGCGGGAGCCGGGAGACCCAGTACTTC
CDR3: CASRQSGSRETQYF

J: TRBJ2-7
size: .
D: TRBD2
V: TRBV10-2
DNA: TGCGCCAGCAGTGAACCCCTAGCGGGGGGCGGATACGAGCAGTACTTC
CDR3: CASSEPLAGGGYEQYF

J: TRBJ2-1
size: few
D: TRBD1
V: TRBV5-1
DNA: TGCGCCAGCAGCTTCTCCGGGACAGGGAGGCTGAATGAGCAGTTCTTC
CDR3: CASSFSGTGRLNEQFF

J: TRBJ1-6
size: .
D: TRBD1
V: TRBV5-6
DNA: TGTGCCAGCAGCCCAAGACAGGGTGTCAGAAATTCACCCCTCCACTTT
CDR3: CASSPRQGVRNSPLHF

J: TRBJ2-2
size: .
D: .
V: TRBV11-2
DNA: TGTGCCAGCAGCTTAGAGCGGGGCGTTACCGGGGAGCTGTTTTTT
CDR3: CASSLERGVTGELFF

J: TRBJ2-2
size: .
D: TRBD1
V: TRBV19
DNA: TGTGCCAGTAGTATAGGGTCGCCAGGGGGCACCGGGGAGCTGTTTTTT
CDR3: CASSIGSPGGTGELFF

J: TRBJ1-5
size: .
D: TRBD1
V: TRBV7-9
DNA: TGTGCCAGCAGCCGTACAGGGGTTCAGCCCCAGCATTTT
CDR3: CASSRTGVQPQHF

J: TRBJ2-5
size: .
D: .
V: TRBV28
DNA: TGTGCCAGCAGGGACCGGACTGGAGAGACCCAGTACTTC
CDR3: CASRDRTGETQYF

J: TRBJ2-5
size: .
D: .
V: TRBV12-5
DNA: TGTGCTAGTGGACCCTCGGGGGAGGAGACCCAGTACTTC
CDR3: CASGPSGEETQYF

J: TRBJ2-3
size: few
D: TRBD2
V: TRBV28
DNA: TGTGCCAGCAGTTTATTTGGGAGGGGCACAGATACGCAGTATTTT
CDR3: CASSLFGRGTDTQYF

J: TRBJ2-7
size: .
D: .
V: TRBV6-4
DNA: TGTGCCAGCAGTGATAAGGACTCCGCCTACGAGCAGTACTTC
CDR3: CASSDKDSAYEQYF

J: TRBJ2-3
size: few
D: TRBD2
V: TRBV9
DNA: TGTGCCAGCAGCGTAGACGGACAGCGGGGGAGCTTCAGCACAGATACGCAGTATTTT
CDR3: CASSVDGQRGSFSTDTQYF

J: TRBJ1-2
size: few
D: .
V: TRBV15
DNA: TGTGCCACCAGCAGAGATAGATCATGGGGCTACACCTTC
CDR3: CATSRDRSWGYTF

J: TRBJ2-5
size: .
D: .
V: TRBV18
DNA: TGTGCCAGCTCACCCAGACAGTTATCAGAGACCCAGTACTTC
CDR3: CASSPRQLSETQYF

J: TRBJ2-7
size: .
D: .
V: TRBV7-9
DNA: TGTGCCAGCAGCTTCCCGCGGGGGCCCGAGCAGTACTTC
CDR3: CASSFPRGPEQYF

J: TRBJ1-5
size: .
D: .
V: TRBV5-6
DNA: TGTGCCAGCAGAATACAGGGTTCCAATCAGCCCCAGCATTTT
CDR3: CASRIQGSNQPQHF

J: TRBJ1-2
size: .
D: .
V: TRBV7-2
DNA: TGTGCCAGCAGCTTAGCCCCGACAGAGAGCTATGGCTACACCTTC
CDR3: CASSLAPTESYGYTF

J: TRBJ2-7
size: .
D: .
V: TRBV28
DNA: TGTGCCAGCAGTTTATATTCCGAACTCACCTACGAGCAGTACTTC
CDR3: CASSLYSELTYEQYF

J: TRBJ1-5
size: .
D: .
V: TRBV7-2
DNA: TGTGCCAGCAGCTTAGGACAGGCGAATCAGCCCCAGCATTTT
CDR3: CASSLGQANQPQHF

J: TRBJ2-2
size: .
D: .
V: TRBV6-1
DNA: TGTGCCAGCAAACCAGGGGCTAACACCGGGGAGCTGTTTTTT
CDR3: CASKPGANTGELFF

J: TRBJ2-3
size: .
D: TRBD2
V: TRBV5-1
DNA: TGCGCCAGCAGCTTGCTAGCGGGGGGGGACACGCAGTATTTT
CDR3: CASSLLAGGDTQYF

J: TRBJ2-1
size: .
D: .
V: TRBV27
DNA: TGTGCCAGCAGTTTCTCCTGGGGAGAGTCCTACAATGAGCAGTTCTTC
CDR3: CASSFSWGESYNEQFF

J: TRBJ2-7
size: .
D: TRBD1
V: TRBV6-1
DNA: TGTGCCACTCAGGGGGTTGGGAGCTCCTACGAGCAGTACTTC
CDR3: CATQGVGSSYEQYF

J: TRBJ2-7
size: .
D: .
V: TRBV5-1
DNA: TGCGCCAGCAGCTTGGACCTACGCTACGAGCAGTACTTC
CDR3: CASSLDLRYEQYF

J: TRBJ2-1
size: .
D: TRBD2
V: TRBV20-1
DNA: TGCAGTGCTCGACTAGCCCCCCCGTTCTTC
CDR3: CSARLAPPFF

J: TRBJ1-5
size: .
D: .
V: TRBV27
DNA: TGTGCCAGCAGTTTATCGTTCGTCGGGTTGAAGGGAGATCAGCCCCAGCATTTT
CDR3: CASSLSFVGLKGDQPQHF

J: TRBJ2-1
size: once
D: TRBD1
V: TRBV5-4
DNA: TGTGCCACCTCCCGGGACAGGGTTATGGGTGAGCAGTTCTTC
CDR3: CATSRDRVMGEQFF

J: TRBJ2-5
size: once
D: .
V: TRBV19
DNA: TGTGCCAGTAGTATGTGGGGACTGACTTACCAAGAGACCCAGTACTTC
CDR3: CASSMWGLTYQETQYF

J: TRBJ1-1
size: .
D: .
V: TRBV2
DNA: TGTGCCAGCAGTGAAGAAAGGGGTTGGGGCACTGAAGCTTTCTTT
CDR3: CASSEERGWGTEAFF

J: TRBJ2-5
size: .
D: .
V: TRBV28
DNA: TGTGCCAGCAGTCCAACGACAGGGCGGAGGGGGGATGAGACCCAGTACTTC
CDR3: CASSPTTGRRGDETQYF

J: TRBJ2-5
size: .
D: TRBD2
V: TRBV5-1
DNA: TGCGCCAGCAGCTTTGCCGGAGCGGGAGGGCCGGAGGAGACCCAGTACTTC
CDR3: CASSFAGAGGPEETQYF

J: TRBJ2-7
size: .
D: .
V: TRBV15
DNA: TGTGCCACCAGCAGAGACAGGGGTGGAGAGCAGTACTTC
CDR3: CATSRDRGGEQYF

J: TRBJ1-6
size: few
D: .
V: TRBV9
DNA: TGTGCCAGCAGCGTTGATCAGGGTGGTAATTCACCCCTCCACTTT
CDR3: CASSVDQGGNSPLHF

J: TRBJ2-1
size: .
D: .
V: TRBV27
DNA: TGTGCCAGCACCCGGTTCGATGAGCAGTTCTTC
CDR3: CASTRFDEQFF

J: TRBJ1-1
size: .
D: .
V: TRBV29-1
DNA: TGCAGCGTTGAAGGGACTCCTGAAGCTTTCTTT
CDR3: CSVEGTPEAFF

J: TRBJ2-5
size: .
D: TRBD1
V: TRBV6-5
DNA: TGTGCCAGCAGTGCCGGGACAGGGGGCCTGGAGACCCAGTACTTC
CDR3: CASSAGTGGLETQYF

J: TRBJ2-2
size: .
D: TRBD2
V: TRBV7-9
DNA: TGTGCCAGCAATGGCGCGGGAGGGCCGATCGGGGAGCTGTTTTTT
CDR3: CASNGAGGPIGELFF

J: TRBJ2-2
size: .
D: .
V: TRBV4-3
DNA: TGCGCCAGCAGCCCCCTGGGAGGGGGGCGGCACACCGGGGAGCTGTTTTTT
CDR3: CASSPLGGGRHTGELFF

J: TRBJ1-2
size: few
D: .
V: TRBV15
DNA: TGTGCCACCAGCAGAGTGGGCAGGGGTACTGGCTACACCTTC
CDR3: CATSRVGRGTGYTF

J: TRBJ1-2
size: .
D: .
V: TRBV28
DNA: TGTGCCAGCACCCCCGCGGGCGGGGGGGGTAACTATGGCTACACCTTC
CDR3: CASTPAGGGGNYGYTF

J: TRBJ2-1
size: .
D: TRBD2
V: TRBV5-1
DNA: TGCGCCAGCAGCTCCTGGACTAGCGGAGGAGGTGAGCAGTTCTTC
CDR3: CASSSWTSGGGEQFF

J: TRBJ2-7
size: .
D: TRBD1
V: TRBV6-6
DNA: TGTGCCAGCAGGGGCCGGGACAGGCTCTACGAGCAGTACTTC
CDR3: CASRGRDRLYEQYF

J: TRBJ2-2
size: .
D: .
V: TRBV19
DNA: TGTGCCAGTAGTTCTCAACGGACATCCGGGGAGCTGTTTTTT
CDR3: CASSSQRTSGELFF

J: TRBJ2-7
size: .
D: .
V: TRBV27
DNA: TGTGCCAGCAGTTCCCAAGGGAGCCAGCAGTACTTC
CDR3: CASSSQGSQQYF

J: TRBJ2-7
size: .
D: TRBD2
V: TRBV27
DNA: TGTGCCAGCAGTCGGGGGGTAGCGGGAGGGCCTGGGTACGAGCAGTACTTC
CDR3: CASSRGVAGGPGYEQYF